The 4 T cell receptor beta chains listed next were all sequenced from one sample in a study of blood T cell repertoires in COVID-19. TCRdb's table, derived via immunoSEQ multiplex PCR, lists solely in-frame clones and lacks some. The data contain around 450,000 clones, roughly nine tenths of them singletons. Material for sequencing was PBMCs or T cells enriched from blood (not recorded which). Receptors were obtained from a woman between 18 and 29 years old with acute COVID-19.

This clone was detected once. As DNA, the CDR3 is TGTGCCAGCGAGGACACCCTCTCGGCCGTCTATGGCTACACCTTC. Its protein product is CASEDTLSAVYGYTF. The gene calls are TRBV6-5 and TRBJ1-2; tentatively, D is TRBD1 (5 bases). The CDR3 totals 15 residues. CDR1 MNHEY and CDR2 SVGAGI come from the germline V gene. The V end was cut by 8 bases, the J end by 4 bases, with 20 bases between.

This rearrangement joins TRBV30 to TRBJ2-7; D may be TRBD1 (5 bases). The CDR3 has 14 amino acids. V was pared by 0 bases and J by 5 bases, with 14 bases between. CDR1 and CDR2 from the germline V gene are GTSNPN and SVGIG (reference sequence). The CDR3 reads CAWSVQAPWDEQYF. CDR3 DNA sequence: TGTGCCTGGAGTGTACAGGCCCCATGGGACGAGCAGTACTTC.

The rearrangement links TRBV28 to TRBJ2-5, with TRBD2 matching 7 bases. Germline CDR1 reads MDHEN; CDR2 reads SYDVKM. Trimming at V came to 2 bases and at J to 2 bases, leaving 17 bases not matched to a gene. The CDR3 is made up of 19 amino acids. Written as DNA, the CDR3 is TGTGCCAGCAGTTTAGAGGATTGGACCTCGCGGGAGTATCAAGAGACCCAGTACTTC. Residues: CASSLEDWTSREYQETQYF.

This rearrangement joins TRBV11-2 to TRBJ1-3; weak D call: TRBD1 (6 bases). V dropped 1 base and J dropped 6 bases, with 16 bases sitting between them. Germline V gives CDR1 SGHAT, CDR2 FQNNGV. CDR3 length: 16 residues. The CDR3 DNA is TGTGCCAGCAGCTTAGCTACAGGGTATCGGGCAAACACCATATATTTT. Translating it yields CASSLATGYRANTIYF.